This record covers a single T cell receptor (beta chain). The data belong to a study of shared clonotypes between healthy human individuals. Naive CD8 cells, CD45RO-negative and positively selected for CCR7, excluded terminally differentiated effector memory CD45RA+ cells. The CDR3 extends over 13 amino acids. The germline V gene encodes CDR1 SGHKS and CDR2 YYEKEE (reference sequence). The ends were cut back, 0 bases at V and 9 bases at J, with 13 bases in the middle. Generated by immunoSEQ multiplex PCR, the TCRdb table keeps only in-frame clones and is missing some. The data contain millions of clones, 85% to 95% of them singletons.

The receptor comes from a man between 18 and 29 years old in good health. Sequencing input: naive CD8+ T cells sorted from blood. This chain uses TRBV5-5 with TRBJ2-7; D unresolved. As DNA, the CDR3 is TGTGCCAGCAGCTTGGATTCGAGCTTTTGGCAGTACTTC. It specifies CASSLDSSFWQYF.